Below, 32 T cell receptor beta chains from the same sample are listed, as sequenced in a study of cytomegalovirus exposure and HLA in healthy donors. 13 Jbeta primers and 60 Vbeta primers were used for the PCR. Sequencing used immunoSEQ multiplex PCR; TCRdb keeps in-frame clones, though not all of them. Seen here are hundreds of thousands of clones, roughly 90% observed once, and the top ten hold roughly 2%. Sequencing used PBMCs. The receptors stem from a young woman in good health and CMV-seronegative.

The V and J genes are TRBV19 and TRBJ2-5; 12 nucleotides line up with TRBD2. V was pared by 1 base and J by 2 bases, with 11 bases of the junction left unmatched. Per the germline V gene, CDR1 is LNHDA and CDR2 is SQIVND (reference sequence). This CDR3 has 19 residues. CDR3 loop: CASSIVALAGGLSQETQYF. CDR3 bases: TGTGCCAGTAGTATAGTAGCACTAGCGGGGGGCCTATCGCAAGAGACCCAGTACTTC.

The sample holds one count of this clone. The CDR3 coding sequence is TGCGCCAGCACTCCCACCGGGACAAGGGGCCCTGAAGCTTTCTTT. It specifies CASTPTGTRGPEAFF. The chain is built from TRBV4-1 and TRBJ1-1, with D tentatively TRBD1 (6 bases). The CDR3 consists of 15 residues. The V end lost 7 bases, the J end lost 6 bases, and 21 bases lay between the germline ends. CDR1 is MGHRA and CDR2 is YSYEKL in the germline V gene.

In the case of this clone: The same CDR3 also results from other DNA sequences found in this sample. This chain uses TRBV7-9 with TRBJ1-1, with 7 bases identical to TRBD1. The V segment lost 5 bases and the J segment 0 bases; nucleotides outside the gene matches: 3. Germline CDR1 reads SEHNR; CDR2 reads FQNEAQ (reference sequence). The CDR3 has 14 residues. CDR3 in amino acids: CASSRGQLNTEAFF. The CDR3 nucleotides read TGTGCCAGCAGCCGGGGACAGTTGAACACTGAAGCTTTCTTT. The full variable domain, its missing parts supplied by reference TRBV7-9 and TRBJ1-1, is DTGVSQNPRHKITKRGQNVTFRCDPISEHNRLYWYRQTLGQGPEFLTYFQNEAQLEKSRLLSDRFSAERPKGSFSTLEIQRTEQGDSAMYLCASSRGQLNTEAFFGQGTRLTVV.

The chain has TRBV10-3 and TRBJ2-3, with TRBD2 matching over 10 bases. The trim removed 9 bases at V and 5 bases at J, leaving 11 bases unmatched. CDR1 ENHRY and CDR2 SYGVKD come from the germline V gene. The CDR3 runs to 15 residues. CDR3 in DNA: TGTGCCATACCAGGGGGGGGACTAGCGTTAGATACGCAGTATTTT. It specifies CAIPGGGLALDTQYF.

The chain uses TRBV6-5 and TRBJ2-7, with a possible D match to TRBD1 (5 bases). V was clipped by 2 bases and J by 2 bases, with 7 bases between them. Germline lookup yields CDR1 MNHEY and CDR2 SVGAGI. CDR3 size: 13 residues. The CDR3 DNA reads TGTGCCAGCAGTTACCGACAGCCCTACGAGCAGTACTTC. Amino acids: CASSYRQPYEQYF.

The chain joins TRBV19 to TRBJ2-7, with 7 bases lining up with TRBD1. CDR3 size: 14 residues. With V trimmed by 5 bases and J by 5 bases, 9 bases remained unmatched. Germline assignment: CDR1 LNHDA and CDR2 SQIVND (reference sequence). The CDR3 DNA reads TGTGCCAGTAGTGTCAGACAGGGAAGCGACGAGCAGTACTTC. Translating gives CASSVRQGSDEQYF.

J is TRBJ2-3 and V is TRBV5-1, with 9 bases fitting TRBD1. Trimming removed 3 bases from V and 4 bases from J; junction bases left unmatched: 6. CDR1 is SGHRS and CDR2 is YFSETQ in the germline V gene. This CDR3 is built from 15 residues. The CDR3 bases are TGCGCCAGCAGCTCGGGACAGGGTCAGGCAGATACGCAGTATTTT. Its translation: CASSSGQGQADTQYF.

The rearrangement links TRBV18 to TRBJ2-3; 7 positions agree with TRBD2. Germline-derived CDR1 and CDR2 are KGHSH and LQKENI. This CDR3 has 15 amino acids. J lost 1 base, V lost 6 bases, and 7 bases had no gene match. CDR3 amino acids: CASSSGLAGTDTQYF. The CDR3 DNA reads TGTGCCAGCTCTTCTGGGCTAGCGGGCACAGATACGCAGTATTTT.

This chain uses TRBV5-4 with TRBJ1-1, with D tentatively TRBD1 (6 bases). V was trimmed by 4 bases and J by 6 bases, leaving 13 bases between them. The CDR3 is 13 amino acids. Germline CDR1 SGHNT, CDR2 YYREEE (reference sequence). This CDR3 is CASSRPQGSEAFF. CDR3 nucleotide sequence: TGTGCCAGCAGCCGACCACAGGGCTCTGAAGCTTTCTTT.

This sequence joins TRBV6-6 and TRBJ1-2, with 9 positions matching TRBD1. The CDR3 runs to 15 residues. V lost 2 bases to trimming and J lost 6 bases; unmatched junction nucleotides: 7. Germline lookup yields CDR1 MNHNY and CDR2 SVGAGI (reference sequence). The DNA of the CDR3 is TGTGCCAGCAGTTACGGAACAGGGGGCTTGGATGGCTACACCTTC. It translates to CASSYGTGGLDGYTF.

This clone is a singleton in its sample. V usage is TRBV15 and J usage is TRBJ1-5; unclear D gene. Germline V gene lookup returns CDR1 LNHNV and CDR2 YYDKDF (reference sequence). CDR3 length: 13 residues. The V end was cut by 4 bases, the J end by 5 bases, with 9 bases between. The CDR3 is CATSMVGDQPQHF. CDR3 nucleotides: TGTGCCACCAGCATGGTGGGAGATCAGCCCCAGCATTTT. Looking up the rest from reference TRBV15 and TRBJ1-5 gives the full variable domain: DAMVIQNPRYQVTQFGKPVTLSCSQTLNHNVMYWYQQKSSQAPKLLFHYYDKDFNNEADTPDNFQSRRPNTSFCFLDIRSPGLGDTAMYLCATSMVGDQPQHFGDGTRLSIL.

This clone was counted between two and nine times. The chain carries TRBV9 and TRBJ2-1; 8 positions match TRBD2. CDR1 and CDR2 (germline): SGDLS, YYNGEE. The CDR3 spans 16 residues. V was clipped by 4 bases and J by 8 bases; unmatched bases: 14. CDR3 region: CASSYTTGGTPDEQFF. The CDR3 DNA sequence: TGTGCCAGCAGCTACACCACGGGGGGGACCCCCGATGAGCAGTTCTTC.

The chain links TRBV7-6 to TRBJ2-5; 9 bases agree with TRBD1. From germline, CDR1 is SGHVS and CDR2 FNYEAQ. The V and J ends lost 0 bases and 5 bases, in that order; junction bases with no gene match: 7. The CDR3 length is 16 residues. The CDR3 DNA follows: TGTGCCAGCAGCTTAGCTAGGACAGGGGCTGAGGAGACCCAGTACTTC. Encoded protein: CASSLARTGAEETQYF.

This clone was recorded only once. J is TRBJ2-7 and V is TRBV5-6; TRBD2 aligns across 11 bases. Germline values: CDR1 SGHDT, CDR2 YYEEEE. V was pared by 2 bases and J by 5 bases, with 12 bases of the junction left unmatched. This CDR3 contains 17 residues. The CDR3 protein is CASSLLAGGPYWNEQYF. CDR3 DNA: TGTGCCAGCAGCTTATTAGCGGGGGGGCCTTATTGGAACGAGCAGTACTTC.

This clone has more than one count but fewer than ten. The chain recombines TRBV19 with TRBJ1-5; D possibly corresponds to TRBD1 (6 bases). Trimming pared 7 bases from V and 4 bases from J, leaving 8 bases between. CDR3 length equals 12 residues. CDR1 LNHDA and CDR2 SQIVND come from the germline V gene (reference sequence). The CDR3 here is CASKGVNQPQHF. The CDR3 DNA sequence: TGTGCCAGTAAGGGGGTGAATCAGCCCCAGCATTTT.

This chain joins TRBV5-1 and TRBJ1-2, with 12 bases lining up with TRBD1. Trimming removed 6 bases from V and 4 bases from J; junction bases left unmatched: 10. CDR1 is SGHRS, CDR2 YFSETQ, per germline. The CDR3 has 16 amino acids. The CDR3 protein is CASTAGQGAPSYGYTF. CDR3 nucleotides: TGCGCCAGCACTGCGGGACAGGGGGCGCCTAGCTATGGCTACACCTTC. The variable domain in full, with the rest retrieved from reference TRBV5-1 and TRBJ1-2, is KAGVTQTPRYLIKTRGQQVTLSCSPISGHRSVSWYQQTPGQGLQFLFEYFSETQRNKGNFPGRFSGRQFSNSRSEMNVSTLELGDSALYLCASTAGQGAPSYGYTFGSGTRLTVV.

The chain couples TRBV21-1 to TRBJ1-1; the D call TRBD1 from the table was never checked on the DNA. TRBV21-1 is designated a pseudogene. This CDR3 region has 12 residues. The CDR3 here is CASEPRDTEAFF. In DNA, the CDR3 is TGTGCCAGTGAACCCAGGGACACTGAAGCTTTCTTT.

In nucleotides, the CDR3 is TGCGCCAGCAGCCCCCAGCGGGGGGCGCGGGTAGCTTTCTTT. This translates into CASSPQRGARVAFF. This rearrangement joins TRBV5-1 to TRBJ1-1, with a weak D call TRBD1 (6 bases). Germline V CDR1 and CDR2: SGHRS, YFSETQ. The CDR3 covers 14 residues. Trimming shortened V by 4 bases and J by 10 bases, and 20 bases separated the two germline ends.

The chain combines TRBV6-5 with TRBJ2-7; 7 bases are a match to TRBD1. With 8 bases clipped from V and 0 bases from J, the junction kept 4 bases outside the gene matches. Looked up from germline, CDR1 is MNHEY and CDR2 is SVGAGI. The CDR3 spans 13 residues. The CDR3 protein is CASVDRSSYEQYF. The DNA of the CDR3 is TGTGCCAGCGTGGACAGGAGCTCCTACGAGCAGTACTTC.

This rearrangement joins TRBV19 to TRBJ2-7, with a weak D call TRBD1 (6 bases). V was cut by 7 bases and J by 1 base, with 14 bases left in between. From germline, CDR1 is LNHDA and CDR2 SQIVND (reference sequence). The CDR3 spans 14 residues. CDR3 sequence: CASTSQQGSYEQYF. CDR3 sequence (DNA): TGTGCCAGTACCTCGCAACAGGGTTCCTACGAGCAGTACTTC.

The chain couples TRBV9 to TRBJ1-1; TRBD1 is a possible D gene (6 bases). The germline V and J ends were trimmed by 0 bases and 5 bases, with 8 bases remaining between them. Looked up from germline, CDR1 is SGDLS and CDR2 is YYNGEE. This CDR3 is built from 13 residues. DNA for the CDR3: TGTGCCAGCAGCGTAGAGGGGGAGACTGAAGCTTTCTTT. Its translation: CASSVEGETEAFF. The whole variable domain, filled in from reference TRBV9 and TRBJ1-1, reads DSGVTQTPKHLITATGQRVTLRCSPRSGDLSVYWYQQSLDQGLQFLIQYYNGEERAKGNILERFSAQQFPDLHSELNLSSLELGDSALYFCASSVEGETEAFFGQGTRLTVV.

The genes are TRBV19 and TRBJ1-4, with D maybe TRBD1 (5 bases). The CDR3 has 14 amino acids. The germline V gene has CDR1 LNHDA and CDR2 SQIVND (reference sequence). V was cut by 3 bases and J by 8 bases, with 13 bases left in between. The CDR3 coding sequence is TGTGCCAGTAGTATGAGGAGGGGAGGAGAAAAACTGTTTTTT. Its translation is CASSMRRGGEKLFF.

The chain is built from TRBV5-4 and TRBJ1-1; perhaps TRBD1 as D (6 bases). Trimming left V 3 bases short and J 1 base short, with 19 bases between. Per the germline V gene, CDR1 is SGHNT and CDR2 is YYREEE (reference sequence). This CDR3 spans 17 amino acids. CDR3 nucleotides: TGTGCCAGCAGCTCGCCCGACAGGAACAAGGGGAACACTGAAGCTTTCTTT. Protein product: CASSSPDRNKGNTEAFF.

This clone has only one observation. The J gene is TRBJ1-2, the V gene TRBV10-3; TRBD1 agrees at 7 bases. The CDR3 runs to 15 residues. V was clipped by 5 bases and J by 3 bases; unmatched bases: 9. Germline CDR1 reads ENHRY; CDR2 reads SYGVKD. The CDR3 coding sequence is TGTGCCATCAGTTTACGGGACAGCGACGACTATGGCTACACCTTC. Protein: CAISLRDSDDYGYTF.

V usage is TRBV7-3 and J usage is TRBJ1-1, with TRBD1 identical over 7 bases. Germline CDR1 is SGHTA and CDR2 is FQGTGA. The length of the CDR3 is 17 residues. J lost 2 bases, V lost 7 bases, and 16 bases had no gene match. The CDR3 bases are TGTGCCAGCAATTCAGCGGAGGGGGCGAGGGCAAACACTGAAGCTTTCTTT. Its translation: CASNSAEGARANTEAFF.

The gene calls are TRBV5-1 and TRBJ1-6, with D unclear. The CDR3 length is 13 residues. CDR1 SGHRS and CDR2 YFSETQ come from the germline V gene. Trimming left V 3 bases short and J 10 bases short, with 11 bases between. CDR3 in DNA: TGCGCCAGCAGCTCGGCGGGGTACTCACCCCTCCACTTT. Translating it yields CASSSAGYSPLHF.

This chain uses TRBV9 with TRBJ1-2; D not certain. The CDR3 spans 12 residues. V was cut by 3 bases and J by 8 bases, with 11 bases left in between. Germline CDR1 SGDLS, CDR2 YYNGEE. This CDR3 reads CASSAGEIGYTF. The CDR3 DNA reads TGTGCCAGCAGCGCCGGGGAAATCGGCTACACCTTC.

This chain uses TRBV4-1 with TRBJ2-2; 12 bases fit TRBD2. The CDR3 runs 20 residues. The junction had 17 bases not matched to a gene; V was cut back by 3 bases and J by 6 bases. Germline loops: CDR1 MGHRA, CDR2 YSYEKL. CDR3 sequence: CASSHPFFASGGAGAGELFF. The CDR3 region has the DNA TGCGCCAGCAGCCACCCGTTTTTTGCTAGCGGGGGGGCCGGGGCCGGGGAGCTGTTTTTT.

This chain connects TRBV25-1 to TRBJ1-4; 8 bases align to TRBD1. This CDR3 has 15 residues. V trimming: 1 base; J trimming: 8 bases; junction bases outside the gene matches: 6. The V gene's germline CDR1 is MGHDK and CDR2 SYGVNS. The CDR3 protein is CASSESNRGYEKLFF. The CDR3, as DNA: TGTGCCAGCAGTGAATCTAACAGGGGGTACGAAAAACTGTTTTTT.

Concerning this clone: One junction end disagrees with the germline gene, perhaps due to a read error. The chain joins TRBV6-1 to TRBJ2-7, with a weak D call TRBD1 (6 bases). CDR3 length equals 15 residues. Germline lookup yields CDR1 MNHNS and CDR2 SASEGT. CDR3 protein: CASGETSDSSYEQYF. The CDR3 DNA sequence: TGTGCCAGCGGTGAAACGTCGGACAGCAGTTACGAGCAGTACTTC.

This chain links TRBV6-4 with TRBJ2-5; 8 nucleotides line up with TRBD2. CDR1 is MRHNA, CDR2 SNTAGT, per germline. The CDR3 consists of 15 residues. J gave up 5 bases and V 6 bases, and 11 bases lay outside the gene matches. The CDR3 loop reads CASRQHGGAAETQYF. The CDR3 DNA sequence: TGTGCCAGCAGACAGCACGGGGGGGCCGCCGAGACCCAGTACTTC.

The rearrangement links TRBV6-5 to TRBJ1-2; D is possibly TRBD1 (5 bases). Germline lookup yields CDR1 MNHEY and CDR2 SVGAGI. Deletions cut 5 bases from V and 5 bases from J, with 18 bases between. CDR3 size: 15 residues. CDR3 residues: CASSPRGGREYGYTF. CDR3 in DNA: TGTGCCAGCAGTCCCCGGGGGGGTAGAGAGTATGGCTACACCTTC.